The rows below give T cell receptor beta chains drawn from one sample of a study of blood T cell repertoires in COVID-19. The assay was immunoSEQ multiplex PCR, and TCRdb's table has in-frame clones only and misses some. The sample shows 95,000 to 150,000 clones, over 75% of them seen only once. Material: peripheral blood. These TCRs come from a man in his 60s with acute or convalescent COVID-19. CDR3s include the opening cysteine and the closing phenylalanine or tryptophan. The order of the fields is D gene, CDR3 length, V gene, J gene, clone size, CDR3 protein, CDR3 DNA. A D gene is named only where the DNA matches it firmly. Clone size is shown for a subset of rows, as once, few, many or a class of expanded clone.

d_gene: -; len: 16; v_gene: TRBV15; j_gene: TRBJ2-3; abundance: few; CDR3aa: CATSTWGLPSTDTQYF; CDR3nt: TGTGCCACCAGCACTTGGGGGCTACCCAGCACAGATACGCAGTATTTT
d_gene: -; len: 16; v_gene: TRBV28; j_gene: TRBJ1-5; abundance: -; CDR3aa: CASSLGGAWGGRPQHF; CDR3nt: TGTGCCAGCAGTTTGGGGGGGGCATGGGGCGGAAGGCCCCAGCATTTT
d_gene: -; len: 16; v_gene: TRBV19; j_gene: TRBJ1-3; abundance: -; CDR3aa: CATIRHRINSGNTIYF; CDR3nt: TGTGCCACCATCCGCCACAGAATCAACTCTGGAAACACCATATATTTT
d_gene: TRBD2; len: 14; v_gene: TRBV19; j_gene: TRBJ2-7; abundance: -; CDR3aa: CASSMGLHSYEQYF; CDR3nt: TGTGCCAGTAGTATGGGACTACACTCCTACGAGCAGTACTTC
d_gene: TRBD2; len: 12; v_gene: TRBV11-2; j_gene: TRBJ2-3; abundance: -; CDR3aa: CASSLNGGTQYF; CDR3nt: TGTGCCAGCAGCCTCAACGGGGGGACGCAGTATTTT
d_gene: TRBD1; len: 13; v_gene: TRBV5-1; j_gene: TRBJ1-4; abundance: -; CDR3aa: CASSGTANEKLFF; CDR3nt: TGCGCCAGCAGCGGGACAGCTAATGAAAAACTGTTTTTT
d_gene: TRBD1; len: 15; v_gene: TRBV2; j_gene: TRBJ1-2; abundance: -; CDR3aa: CASSETGLANYGYTF; CDR3nt: TGTGCCAGCAGTGAGACAGGGCTAGCTAACTATGGCTACACCTTC
d_gene: -; len: 15; v_gene: TRBV3-1/TRBV3-2; j_gene: TRBJ1-2; abundance: -; CDR3aa: CASSQDRFRNYGYTF; CDR3nt: TGTGCCAGCAGCCAAGATCGGTTTCGCAACTATGGCTACACCTTC
d_gene: TRBD2; len: 15; v_gene: TRBV4-2; j_gene: TRBJ2-5; abundance: -; CDR3aa: CASSQEVAGDETQYF; CDR3nt: TGTGCCAGCAGCCAAGAAGTAGCGGGAGACGAGACCCAGTACTTC
d_gene: -; len: 16; v_gene: TRBV5-4; j_gene: TRBJ1-3; abundance: few; CDR3aa: CASSLPGQNSGNTIYF; CDR3nt: TGTGCCAGCAGCTTACCCGGACAGAACTCTGGAAACACCATATATTTT
d_gene: TRBD1; len: 17; v_gene: TRBV19; j_gene: TRBJ2-6; abundance: -; CDR3aa: CASSRRGRAAGANVLTF; CDR3nt: TGTGCCAGTAGTCGCAGGGGGCGGGCCGCTGGGGCCAACGTCCTGACTTTC
d_gene: -; len: 14; v_gene: TRBV3-1/TRBV3-2; j_gene: TRBJ1-4; abundance: -; CDR3aa: CASSQDGRGEKLFF; CDR3nt: TGTGCCAGCAGCCAAGATGGCAGGGGTGAAAAACTGTTTTTT
d_gene: TRBD2; len: 16; v_gene: TRBV2; j_gene: TRBJ2-5; abundance: -; CDR3aa: CASRRLAGGPGETQYF; CDR3nt: TGTGCCAGCAGACGTCTAGCGGGAGGGCCGGGAGAGACCCAGTACTTC
d_gene: -; len: 15; v_gene: TRBV9; j_gene: TRBJ1-2; abundance: -; CDR3aa: CASSDRPSVNYGYTF; CDR3nt: TGTGCCAGCAGCGATCGTCCCAGTGTTAACTATGGCTACACCTTC
d_gene: TRBD1; len: 17; v_gene: TRBV4-1; j_gene: TRBJ2-2; abundance: -; CDR3aa: CASSQVFRGSDTGELFF; CDR3nt: TGCGCCAGCAGCCAAGTTTTCAGGGGGTCGGACACCGGGGAGCTGTTTTTT
d_gene: TRBD2; len: 14; v_gene: TRBV7-3; j_gene: TRBJ2-3; abundance: -; CDR3aa: CASSLGGRSDTQYF; CDR3nt: TGTGCCAGCAGCTTAGGCGGGAGGTCAGATACGCAGTATTTT
d_gene: -; len: 14; v_gene: TRBV24-1; j_gene: TRBJ2-1; abundance: few; CDR3aa: CATSLWGRHNEQFF; CDR3nt: TGTGCCACCAGTCTGTGGGGGAGGCACAATGAGCAGTTCTTC
d_gene: TRBD1; len: 14; v_gene: TRBV7-2; j_gene: TRBJ2-7; abundance: -; CDR3aa: CASSYGQGTYEQYF; CDR3nt: TGTGCCAGCAGCTACGGACAGGGCACCTACGAGCAGTACTTC